Following are 32 T cell receptor beta chains from one sample sequenced in a study of T cell responses to AZD1222 COVID-19 vaccine. Measured with immunoSEQ multiplex PCR; TCRdb has only the in-frame clones, and not every one. This sample yields about 120,000 clones, of which about 90% are seen a single time; roughly 8% belongs to the top ten. Sequences were derived from peripheral blood, sampled on day 0 of AZD1222 vaccination. The receptors shown here come from an adult in good health.

V is TRBV30 and J is TRBJ1-2; D is unclear. CDR3 length: 15 amino acids. Germline V gene sequence: CDR1 GTSNPN, CDR2 SVGIG (reference sequence). Trimming pared 1 base from V and 7 bases from J, leaving 19 bases between. As DNA, the CDR3 is TGTGCCTGGAGTGAAGGGCGGCGCTCGTTGGGTGGCTACACCTTC. Amino acids: CAWSEGRRSLGGYTF.

The CDR3 coding sequence is TGTGCCAGCAGCGTAGGTTCTGGCGGGCAAAGCACAGATACGCAGTATTTT. Residues: CASSVGSGGQSTDTQYF. The rearrangement uses TRBV9 and TRBJ2-3; a possible D gene is TRBD2 (5 bases). The CDR3 consists of 17 residues. From germline, CDR1 is SGDLS and CDR2 YYNGEE. Trimming cost V 0 bases and J 0 bases, with 14 bases left between them.

The rearrangement uses TRBV23-1 and TRBJ1-1; the D gene is possibly TRBD1 (5 bases). TRBV23-1 is an open reading frame, and its role is uncertain. V was pared by 3 bases and J by 1 base, with 9 bases between. There are 14 residues in the CDR3. The chain's CDR3 is CASSHPDTNTEAFF. The CDR3 coding sequence is TGCGCCAGCAGTCACCCGGACACGAACACTGAAGCTTTCTTT.

The gene calls are TRBV19 and TRBJ1-5; D gene unclear. Germline values: CDR1 LNHDA, CDR2 SQIVND (reference sequence). Between the trimmed V and J ends, which lost 3 bases and 1 base, there was a span of 1 base. This CDR3 comprises 12 residues. The CDR3 loop reads CASSMSNQPQHF. As DNA, the CDR3 is TGTGCCAGTAGTATGAGCAATCAGCCCCAGCATTTT. The full variable domain, completed using reference TRBV19 and TRBJ1-5, is DGGITQSPKYLFRKEGQNVTLSCEQNLNHDAMYWYRQDPGQGLRLIYYSQIVNDFQKGDIAEGYSVSREKKESFPLTVTSAQKNPTAFYLCASSMSNQPQHFGDGTRLSIL.

The rearrangement links TRBV11-2 to TRBJ2-7; 8 positions agree with TRBD1. V shed 2 bases, J shed 1 base, and the junction held 10 bases outside the gene matches. Germline values: CDR1 SGHAT, CDR2 FQNNGV. This CDR3 is built from 17 residues. Here the CDR3 reads CASSLRQGRDRSYEQYF. For the CDR3, the DNA is TGTGCCAGCAGCTTAAGACAGGGGCGCGACAGGTCCTACGAGCAGTACTTC.

V and J are TRBV3-1 (or the pseudogene TRBV3-2) and TRBJ2-2; 8 bases are a match to TRBD2. CDR1 and CDR2 from the germline V gene are LGHDT and YNNKEL (reference sequence). This CDR3 comprises 18 residues. V shed 5 bases and J 7 bases; nucleotides not matched to a gene: 18. The chain's CDR3 is CASSAFGLAGLGFGELFF. The CDR3, as DNA: TGTGCCAGCAGCGCGTTTGGGCTAGCGGGCCTGGGGTTCGGGGAGCTGTTTTTT.

This clone was detected a few times. The CDR3 nucleotides are TGTGCCAGCAGCTTACAGGGTTGGTATGGCTACACCTTC. It translates to CASSLQGWYGYTF. V and J are TRBV7-9 and TRBJ1-2; D might be TRBD1 (5 bases). Trimming removed 2 bases at V and 5 bases at J, with 9 bases between. Germline CDR1 and CDR2: SEHNR and FQNEAQ (reference sequence). This CDR3 region has 13 residues.

The chain joins TRBV27 to TRBJ2-7; TRBD1 matches 8 bases. The V gene's germline CDR1 is MNHEY and CDR2 SMNVEV (reference sequence). After removal of 3 bases from V and 1 base from J, the junction contained 8 bases not matched to a gene. CDR3 length: 16 residues. Here the CDR3 reads CASSFPGTGASYEQYF. CDR3 bases: TGTGCCAGCAGTTTTCCCGGGACAGGTGCGTCCTACGAGCAGTACTTC.

The chain uses TRBV19 and TRBJ1-5; 7 positions agree with TRBD1. V was clipped by 5 bases and J by 4 bases; unmatched bases: 8. Per the germline V gene, CDR1 is LNHDA and CDR2 is SQIVND (reference sequence). The CDR3 covers 15 residues. Here the CDR3 DNA reads TGTGCCAGTAGTCGACAGGGACAGTCAAATCAGCCCCAGCATTTT. It yields the protein CASSRQGQSNQPQHF.

The chain has TRBV30 and TRBJ1-1; the match to TRBD1 covers 7 bases. V lost 2 bases to trimming and J lost 10 bases; unmatched junction nucleotides: 7. Per germline, CDR1 GTSNPN and CDR2 SVGIG (reference sequence). The CDR3 is made up of 12 amino acids. Written as DNA, the CDR3 is TGTGCCTGGAGTCCCGGGACAGCGGGAGCTTTCTTT. This codes for CAWSPGTAGAFF. The full variable domain, completed using reference TRBV30 and TRBJ1-1, is SQTIHQWPATLVQPVGSPLSLECTVEGTSNPNLYWYRQAAGRGLQLLFYSVGIGQISSEVPQNLSASRPQDRQFILSSKKLLLSDSGFYLCAWSPGTAGAFFGQGTRLTVV.

The chain links TRBV7-2 to TRBJ1-4; no reliable D call. Germline-derived CDR1 and CDR2 are SGHTA and FQGNSA. The V and J ends lost 4 bases and 12 bases respectively, with 9 bases between them. The CDR3 runs to 11 residues. The CDR3, as DNA: TGTGCCAGCAGCTCCGCAAGACAACTGTTTTTT. Protein: CASSSARQLFF.

The chain is built from TRBV7-9 and TRBJ2-3; TRBD1 aligns across 11 bases. Germline V gene data show CDR1 as SEHNR and CDR2 as FQNEAQ (reference sequence). The length of the CDR3 is 13 residues. With 5 bases clipped from V and 6 bases from J, the junction kept 1 base outside the gene matches. In nucleotides, the CDR3 is TGTGCCAGCAGCGGGACAGGGGGGGATACGCAGTATTTT. Its protein is CASSGTGGDTQYF. Complete variable domain (other parts from reference TRBV7-9 and TRBJ2-3): DTGVSQNPRHKITKRGQNVTFRCDPISEHNRLYWYRQTLGQGPEFLTYFQNEAQLEKSRLLSDRFSAERPKGSFSTLEIQRTEQGDSAMYLCASSGTGGDTQYFGPGTRLTVL.

The chain's CDR3 is CASSRGAGSTDTQYF. The CDR3 DNA reads TGTGCCAGCAGCCGGGGGGCAGGGAGCACAGATACGCAGTATTTT. The chain combines TRBV6-5 with TRBJ2-3; tentative D call: TRBD2 (7 bases). V shed 6 bases and J shed 0 bases, with 13 bases lying between them. The length of the CDR3 is 15 residues. Per germline, CDR1 MNHEY and CDR2 SVGAGI.

This clone was picked up a small number of times. The chain recombines TRBV21-1 with TRBJ2-7; TRBD2, the D gene given by the table, was not confirmed from the DNA. TRBV21-1 is recorded as a pseudogene. The CDR3 loop spans 15 amino acids. In DNA form, the CDR3 reads TGTGCCAGCAGCAAAGTAGGGACTAGCCCCTACGAGCAGTACTTC. Its translation: CASSKVGTSPYEQYF.

This chain links TRBV10-3 with TRBJ2-1; TRBD2 agrees at 15 bases. The J segment lost 7 bases and the V segment lost 3 bases, leaving 4 bases of the junction unmatched. This CDR3 has 16 amino acids. CDR1 and CDR2 from the germline V gene are ENHRY and SYGVKD. Here the CDR3 DNA reads TGTGCCATCAGTGATTCCGGGACTAGCGGGAGGAATGAGCAGTTCTTC. Translating it yields CAISDSGTSGRNEQFF.

The chain recombines TRBV11-3 with TRBJ1-2; possible D gene TRBD1, 6 bases. Germline CDR1 reads SGHNT; CDR2 reads YENEEA. V lost 0 bases, J lost 7 bases, and 9 bases lay in between. The CDR3 length is 13 residues. The CDR3 DNA follows: TGTGCCAGCAGCTTAGACGGGGGCAGTGGCTACACCTTC. Translated: CASSLDGGSGYTF.

The rearrangement uses TRBV7-2 and TRBJ1-2, with no clear D. The V and J ends lost 3 bases and 2 bases respectively, with 16 bases between them. The CDR3 loop spans 16 amino acids. Germline assignment: CDR1 SGHTA and CDR2 FQGNSA. The DNA for the CDR3 is TGTGCCAGCAGCTTTTACCTAGCAGAGATAAACTATGGCTACACCTTC. This encodes CASSFYLAEINYGYTF.

This chain uses TRBV10-1 with TRBJ2-4; D ambiguous. CDR1 WNHNN and CDR2 SYGVQD come from the germline V gene (reference sequence). The CDR3 extends over 19 amino acids. V was clipped by 0 bases and J by 1 base, with 19 bases between them. The chain's CDR3 is CASSESGSSPPKAKNIQYF. CDR3 DNA sequence: TGCGCCAGCAGTGAGTCCGGGTCAAGCCCACCGAAGGCCAAAAACATTCAGTACTTC.

The rearrangement uses TRBV27 and TRBJ2-1; TRBD2 is a possible D gene (5 bases). Germline V gene data show CDR1 as MNHEY and CDR2 as SMNVEV (reference sequence). The length of the CDR3 is 12 residues. The germline V and J ends were trimmed by 5 bases and 4 bases, with 6 bases remaining between them. CDR3 residues: CASSPGYNEQFF. The CDR3 region has the DNA TGTGCCAGCAGTCCGGGGTACAATGAGCAGTTCTTC.

This chain connects TRBV7-2 to TRBJ1-2; D is perhaps TRBD1 (6 bases). Trimming took 3 bases from V and 8 from J, leaving 19 bases between them. The length of the CDR3 is 15 residues. Per germline, CDR1 SGHTA and CDR2 FQGNSA. CDR3 sequence reads: CASSLDGGRSRGYTF. The CDR3 DNA is TGTGCCAGCAGCTTGGATGGGGGGCGTTCGAGGGGCTACACCTTC.

The chain links TRBV15 to TRBJ2-2; D gene unclear. Germline loops: CDR1 LNHNV, CDR2 YYDKDF (reference sequence). The CDR3 consists of 14 residues. V was clipped by 3 bases and J by 1 base, with 6 bases between them. The chain's CDR3 is CATSRRENTGELFF. CDR3 sequence (DNA): TGTGCCACCAGCAGGAGAGAGAACACCGGGGAGCTGTTTTTT.

The chain recombines TRBV7-9 with TRBJ2-7; D remains unclear. The germline V gene encodes CDR1 SEHNR and CDR2 FQNEAQ (reference sequence). Trimming removed 4 bases from V and 4 bases from J, with 11 bases in between. There are 13 residues in the CDR3. For the CDR3, the DNA is TGTGCCAGCAGCTACTTAGTTGGGTACGAGCAGTACTTC. Protein product: CASSYLVGYEQYF.

The genes are TRBV11-2 and TRBJ1-1; D is unresolved. Germline assignment: CDR1 SGHAT and CDR2 FQNNGV. The V end lost 0 bases, the J end lost 2 bases, and 22 bases lay between the germline ends. This CDR3 is built from 19 residues. CDR3 sequence reads: CASSLDQDLPLVDNTEAFF. CDR3 nucleotides: TGTGCCAGCAGCTTAGATCAGGACCTTCCCCTTGTTGACAACACTGAAGCTTTCTTT. Variable domain in full (rest from reference TRBV11-2 and TRBJ1-1): EAGVAQSPRYKIIEKRQSVAFWCNPISGHATLYWYQQILGQGPKLLIQFQNNGVVDDSQLPKDRFSAERLKGVDSTLKIQPAKLEDSAVYLCASSLDQDLPLVDNTEAFFGQGTRLTVV.

This clone was observed a handful of times. The V and J genes are TRBV6-5 and TRBJ1-2, with 9 positions matching TRBD1. This CDR3 is 13 amino acids long. J was trimmed by 5 bases and V by 8 bases; bases with no gene match: 6. Germline values: CDR1 MNHEY, CDR2 SVGAGI. The DNA of the CDR3 is TGTGCCAGCTTTCCGGACAGGGGTTATGGCTACACCTTC. This encodes CASFPDRGYGYTF.

This rearrangement joins TRBV28 to TRBJ1-5; TRBD1 agrees at 9 bases. Trimming cost V 3 bases and J 6 bases; bases outside gene matches: 6. Germline CDR1 and CDR2: MDHEN and SYDVKM. The CDR3 is made up of 15 amino acids. In DNA form, the CDR3 reads TGTGCCAGCAGTTTTGACAGGGGGAAAGGTCAGCCCCAGCATTTT. It yields the protein CASSFDRGKGQPQHF.

V usage is TRBV2 and J usage is TRBJ1-4; TRBD1 aligns across 7 bases. Germline loops: CDR1 SNHLY, CDR2 FYNNEI. The CDR3 covers 15 residues. V shed 2 bases and J 5 bases; nucleotides not matched to a gene: 5. CDR3 nucleotide sequence: TGTGCCAGCAGTGAAAGGGGGACAGTAAATGAAAAACTGTTTTTT. Translation gives CASSERGTVNEKLFF.

V is TRBV12-2 and J is TRBJ1-5; TRBD1 reflects the table's D call only, with no check against the DNA. TRBV12-2 is reported as a pseudogene. CDR3 length: 18 residues. This CDR3 is CASRLQGAADYSNQPQHF. CDR3 sequence (DNA): TGTGCAAGTCGCTTACAGGGGGCGGCCGATTATAGCAATCAGCCCCAGCATTTT.

The CDR3 DNA is TGTGCCACCAGTGAGGGGGGACGGACCGGGGAGCTGTTTTTT. Protein: CATSEGGRTGELFF. J is TRBJ2-2 and V is TRBV24-1; a weak D match, TRBD2 (6 bases). Germline V lookup: CDR1 KGHDR, CDR2 SFDVKD. This CDR3 spans 14 amino acids. The V gene lost 4 bases and the J gene lost 5 bases, with 10 bases spanning the gap.

This chain joins TRBV5-1 and TRBJ1-4; 10 bases are shared with TRBD1. The CDR3 length is 17 residues. Germline CDR1 reads SGHRS; CDR2 reads YFSETQ. Unmatched junction bases numbered 9, after V lost 0 bases and J lost 7 bases. As DNA, the CDR3 is TGCGCCAGCAGCTTGGGCCCGGGACAGGGGCGGGCTGAAAAACTGTTTTTT. It codes for CASSLGPGQGRAEKLFF. The complete variable domain, with remaining parts taken from reference TRBV5-1 and TRBJ1-4, reads KAGVTQTPRYLIKTRGQQVTLSCSPISGHRSVSWYQQTPGQGLQFLFEYFSETQRNKGNFPGRFSGRQFSNSRSEMNVSTLELGDSALYLCASSLGPGQGRAEKLFFGSGTQLSVL.

J is TRBJ2-6 and V is TRBV7-6; the D is unclear. The V end was cut by 1 base, the J end by 0 bases, with 4 bases between. The CDR3 has 15 amino acids. CDR1 SGHVS and CDR2 FNYEAQ come from the germline V gene. The CDR3 loop is CASSLVPSGANVLTF. The CDR3 region has the DNA TGTGCCAGCAGCTTAGTCCCCTCTGGGGCCAACGTCCTGACTTTC.

This clone was recorded a few times. The rearrangement links TRBV19 to TRBJ1-1; D uncertain. With 6 bases removed from V and 6 bases from J, the gap between germline ends came to 20 bases. The CDR3 is 15 amino acids. Germline assignment: CDR1 LNHDA and CDR2 SQIVND (reference sequence). CDR3 sequence (DNA): TGTGCCAGTAGGGCAGGATTTCTAGTGACCGCTGAAGCTTTCTTT. This codes for CASRAGFLVTAEAFF.

CDR3 coding DNA: TGTGCCAGCAGCCATGGACGCAACACTGAAGCTTTCTTT. Its protein product is CASSHGRNTEAFF. V gene TRBV3-1 (or the pseudogene TRBV3-2) combines with J gene TRBJ1-1; D gene ambiguous. The CDR3 covers 13 residues. CDR1 is LGHDT, CDR2 YNNKEL, per germline (reference sequence). The V end lost 3 bases, the J end lost 2 bases, and 7 bases lay between the germline ends.